Given below is one TCR beta chain in context. Antigen: not known. This entry belongs to a study of cytomegalovirus exposure and HLA in healthy donors. Study in general: The same platform as the 500 to 700 first-cohort repertoires was used for the 90 to 150 validation repertoires, a later analysis reported.

Profiled with immunoSEQ multiplex PCR; TCRdb holds only in-frame clones, not every one. Of fewer than 200,000 clones in the sample, 65% to 85% were seen once. Study-wide results and limits: Three chains linked to CMV were shown in vitro to be specific for CMV antigens. The finding came from a later analysis; first-cohort TCR clusters tended to co-occur in the 120 or so validation repertoires. Some TCR beta chains (164 of them) were listed as cytomegalovirus-associated.

Germline assignment: CDR1 SGHAT and CDR2 FQNNGV. There are 12 residues in the CDR3. The germline V and J ends were trimmed by 5 bases and 8 bases, with 12 bases remaining between them. The TCR sequence derives from a woman aged 18-30 years in good health and CMV-seropositive. The chain links TRBV11-2 to TRBJ1-1; no definite D call. The specimen sequenced was PBMCs. CDR3 sequence (DNA): TGTGCCAGCAGCGCAACAGCCTCCGAAGCTTTCTTT. It encodes CASSATASEAFF.